These 28 T cell receptor beta chains were sequenced from one sample in a study of blood T cell repertoires in COVID-19. Here immunoSEQ multiplex PCR was the method, and the copy in TCRdb shows in-frame clones only, minus some. This sample has 250,000 or so clones, with more than 75% found just once. The sequencing input was peripheral blood. These receptors all stem from a woman between 35 and 50 years old who had recovered from COVID-19.

V and J are TRBV5-1 and TRBJ2-7; maybe TRBD1 (7 bases). The V end lost 0 bases, the J end lost 7 bases, and 20 bases lay between the germline ends. The CDR3 sequence is 16 residues long. CDR1 and CDR2 (germline): SGHRS, YFSETQ. CDR3 protein: CASSLAGRRGQGEQYF. The CDR3 coding sequence is TGCGCCAGCAGCTTGGCTGGGAGGAGGGGGCAAGGGGAGCAGTACTTC.

The chain employs TRBV5-5 and TRBJ1-2, with 8 bases matching TRBD1. V dropped 0 bases and J dropped 5; count of bases not matched to a gene: 3. CDR3 length: 14 amino acids. Germline V gene sequence: CDR1 SGHKS, CDR2 YYEKEE (reference sequence). The CDR3 nucleotides are TGTGCCAGCAGCTTGGAGACAGGGGCGTATGGCTACACCTTC. Its protein is CASSLETGAYGYTF.

The chain combines TRBV4-3 with TRBJ2-5; TRBD2 matches at 11 bases. V lost 0 bases to trimming and J lost 7 bases; unmatched junction nucleotides: 7. This CDR3 is built from 16 residues. In germline, CDR1 is LGHNA, CDR2 YSLEER. The CDR3 nucleotides read TGCGCCAGCAGCCAAGATACCGCTAGCGGGGGGTCGACCCAGTACTTC. Protein product: CASSQDTASGGSTQYF.

J is TRBJ1-1 and V is TRBV6-5; D not certain. The CDR3 extends over 15 amino acids. Deletions cut 0 bases from V and 2 bases from J, with 10 bases between. Per germline, CDR1 MNHEY and CDR2 SVGAGI. The CDR3 sequence is CASSYSISLNTEAFF. CDR3 nucleotide sequence: TGTGCCAGCAGTTACTCGATTTCCCTAAACACTGAAGCTTTCTTT.

V and J are TRBV7-9 and TRBJ2-7; weak D call: TRBD1 (6 bases). CDR1 and CDR2 from the germline V gene are SEHNR and FQNEAQ (reference sequence). CDR3 length: 16 amino acids. Trimming stripped 4 bases from V and 4 bases from J, with 20 bases between. The CDR3 here is CASSSSGSRGRYEQYF. In nucleotides, the CDR3 is TGTGCCAGCAGCTCTTCCGGGTCCAGGGGTAGATACGAGCAGTACTTC.

The J gene is TRBJ2-3, the V gene TRBV9; D is uncertain. The CDR3 is made up of 14 amino acids. Germline V lookup: CDR1 SGDLS, CDR2 YYNGEE. V shed 0 bases and J shed 7 bases, with 12 bases lying between them. The CDR3 bases are TGTGCCAGCAGCGTAGAGTCTGCTATTCATACGCAGTATTTT. Its protein product is CASSVESAIHTQYF.

The rearrangement links TRBV7-2 to TRBJ2-5, with no clear D. The germline CDR1 and CDR2 sequences are SGHTA and FQGNSA. The CDR3 consists of 13 residues. Trimming removed 1 base from V and 4 bases from J, with 7 bases in between. The chain's CDR3 is CASSLELVETQYF. CDR3 nucleotide sequence: TGTGCCAGCAGCTTAGAGCTTGTAGAGACCCAGTACTTC.

The gene calls are TRBV21-1 and TRBJ1-4; the table assigns TRBD1, which was not confirmed against the DNA. TRBV21-1 is an annotated pseudogene. This CDR3 contains 15 residues. The CDR3 DNA is TGTGCCAGCAGCCTGAGACAGGCGAGTAATGAAAAACTGTTTTTT. Protein: CASSLRQASNEKLFF.

The V and J genes are TRBV12-5 and TRBJ1-5; possibly TRBD1 for D (6 bases). Trimming stripped 0 bases from V and 0 bases from J, with 12 bases between. Germline V lookup: CDR1 LGHNT, CDR2 FRNRAP. The CDR3 has 17 residues. The CDR3 DNA sequence: TGTGCTAGTGGTTTGGTACGGACAGAGAATAGCAATCAGCCCCAGCATTTT. It specifies CASGLVRTENSNQPQHF. Full variable domain (missing parts from reference TRBV12-5 and TRBJ1-5): DARVTQTPRHKVTEMGQEVTMRCQPILGHNTVFWYRQTMMQGLELLAYFRNRAPLDDSGMPKDRFSAEMPDATLATLKIQPSEPRDSAVYFCASGLVRTENSNQPQHFGDGTRLSIL.

The chain recombines TRBV30 with TRBJ2-3; D is unclear. Per germline, CDR1 GTSNPN and CDR2 SVGIG (reference sequence). The CDR3 consists of 15 residues. V was cut by 2 bases and J by 3 bases, with 15 bases left in between. CDR3 sequence: CAWSTPRAVTDTQYF. The CDR3 DNA reads as TGTGCCTGGAGTACCCCCCGTGCGGTGACAGATACGCAGTATTTT.

This sequence joins TRBV18 and TRBJ2-1, with TRBD2 matching 8 bases. Germline V CDR1 and CDR2: KGHSH, LQKENI. V was clipped by 3 bases and J by 4 bases; unmatched bases: 2. This CDR3 spans 14 amino acids. The CDR3 sequence is CASSPGGGYNEQFF. CDR3 nucleotides: TGTGCCAGCTCACCCGGCGGGGGGTACAATGAGCAGTTCTTC. Supplemented by reference TRBV18 and TRBJ2-1, the full variable domain reads NAGVMQNPRHLVRRRGQEARLRCSPMKGHSHVYWYRQLPEEGLKFMVYLQKENIIDESGMPKERFSAEFPKEGPSILRIQQVVRGDSAAYFCASSPGGGYNEQFFGPGTRLTVL.

This sequence joins TRBV6-5 and TRBJ1-6, with D tentatively TRBD1 (6 bases). In germline, CDR1 is MNHEY, CDR2 SVGAGI. This CDR3 region has 14 residues. V was pared by 6 bases and J by 9 bases, with 15 bases between. The CDR3 DNA reads as TGTGCCAGCAGCGACAGACAGGCGGGTTCACCCCTCCACTTT. Its protein product is CASSDRQAGSPLHF.

The chain combines TRBV14 with TRBJ2-5; no clear D gene. Germline V gene data show CDR1 as SGHDN and CDR2 as FVKESK. The CDR3 runs 13 residues. V dropped 6 bases and J dropped 1 base, with 9 bases sitting between them. CDR3 protein: CASSWALQETQYF. CDR3 nucleotide sequence: TGTGCCAGCAGTTGGGCTCTCCAAGAGACCCAGTACTTC. The whole variable domain, filled in from reference TRBV14 and TRBJ2-5, reads EAGVTQFPSHSVIEKGQTVTLRCDPISGHDNLYWYRRVMGKEIKFLLHFVKESKQDESGMPNNRFLAERTGGTYSTLKVQPAELEDSGVYFCASSWALQETQYFGPGTRLLVL.

V is TRBV5-6 and J is TRBJ2-3; D is unresolved. Trimming left V 4 bases short and J 4 bases short, with 10 bases between. The CDR3 loop spans 13 amino acids. Germline V gene data show CDR1 as SGHDT and CDR2 as YYEEEE. CDR3 nucleotide sequence: TGTGCCAGCAGCGCCTTGAGCGCAGATACGCAGTATTTT. Translating it yields CASSALSADTQYF.

The genes are TRBV5-4 and TRBJ1-2, with D unclear. V gave up 0 bases and J gave up 8 bases, with 11 bases separating them. CDR3 length equals 13 residues. Germline CDR1 SGHNT, CDR2 YYREEE (reference sequence). CDR3 region: CASSLGGKYGYTF. CDR3 DNA sequence: TGTGCCAGCAGCTTGGGAGGGAAATACGGCTACACCTTC. Combining the CDR3 with reference TRBV5-4 and TRBJ1-2 gives the whole variable domain ETGVTQSPTHLIKTRGQQVTLRCSSQSGHNTVSWYQQALGQGPQFIFQYYREEENGRGNFPPRFSGLQFPNYSSELNVNALELDDSALYLCASSLGGKYGYTFGSGTRLTVV.

This clone was seen only a few times. The rearrangement links TRBV5-1 to TRBJ2-3; 11 bases align to TRBD2. V lost 0 bases, J lost 8 bases, and 11 bases stayed unmatched. In germline, CDR1 is SGHRS, CDR2 YFSETQ. This CDR3 has 17 residues. CDR3 bases: TGCGCCAGCAGCTTGGATCTGGTTAGCGGGGGGGCTAGTACGCAGTATTTT. Its translation is CASSLDLVSGGASTQYF.

The chain links TRBV6-1 to TRBJ2-5, with a possible D match to TRBD2 (5 bases). Looked up from germline, CDR1 is MNHNS and CDR2 is SASEGT. The CDR3 length is 15 residues. The V and J ends lost 0 bases and 3 bases respectively, with 11 bases between them. The CDR3 sequence: CASSEAPGRKETQYF. The CDR3 bases are TGTGCCAGCAGTGAAGCTCCGGGGAGAAAAGAGACCCAGTACTTC.

The chain carries TRBV9 and TRBJ1-2; a possible D gene is TRBD1 (5 bases). V was pared by 1 base and J by 4 bases, with 14 bases between. This CDR3 comprises 15 residues. Germline loops: CDR1 SGDLS, CDR2 YYNGEE. The CDR3 protein is CASSVWGREGYGYTF. CDR3 in DNA: TGTGCCAGCAGCGTATGGGGGAGGGAGGGCTATGGCTACACCTTC.

The J gene is TRBJ1-1, the V gene TRBV27, with D perhaps matching TRBD1 (5 bases). V dropped 7 bases and J dropped 4 bases, with 16 bases sitting between them. The CDR3 sequence is 14 residues long. Germline V gives CDR1 MNHEY, CDR2 SMNVEV (reference sequence). CDR3: CASTLGGRGTEAFF. CDR3 coding DNA: TGTGCCAGCACCCTCGGGGGGAGAGGCACTGAAGCTTTCTTT.

V usage is TRBV24-1 and J usage is TRBJ2-7; D remains unclear. This CDR3 region has 13 residues. CDR1 and CDR2 (germline): KGHDR, SFDVKD. V shed 5 bases and J shed 0 bases, with 7 bases lying between them. CDR3 loop: CATSAADSYEQYF. As DNA, the CDR3 is TGTGCCACCAGTGCCGCGGACTCCTACGAGCAGTACTTC.

The chain has TRBV11-3 and TRBJ2-5; 7 bases map to TRBD1. V lost 3 bases to trimming and J lost 2 bases; unmatched junction nucleotides: 3. Germline CDR1 reads SGHNT; CDR2 reads YENEEA. The CDR3 length is 14 residues. The CDR3 DNA follows: TGTGCCAGCAGCTTCGGGACAGCTCAAGAGACCCAGTACTTC. This sequence encodes CASSFGTAQETQYF.

The rearrangement links TRBV19 to TRBJ2-1; D is perhaps TRBD1 (7 bases). The germline CDR1 and CDR2 sequences are LNHDA and SQIVND (reference sequence). Deletions cut 9 bases from V and 2 bases from J, with 14 bases between. The CDR3 is 14 amino acids. The CDR3 nucleotides read TGTGCCAGCGCGGAGGGACAGACCTACAATGAGCAGTTCTTC. Translated, it gives CASAEGQTYNEQFF.

This rearrangement joins TRBV2 to TRBJ1-2, with D perhaps TRBD1 (5 bases). Germline lookup yields CDR1 SNHLY and CDR2 FYNNEI. CDR3 length: 13 residues. V was pared by 6 bases and J by 13 bases, with 21 bases between. CDR3 region: CASSPRDFLGPTF. CDR3 nucleotide sequence: TGTGCCAGCAGCCCCCGGGACTTCCTTGGGCCCACCTTC. Full variable domain (rest looked up from reference TRBV2 and TRBJ1-2): EPEVTQTPSHQVTQMGQEVILRCVPISNHLYFYWYRQILGQKVEFLVSFYNNEISEKSEIFDDQFSVERPDGSNFTLKIRSTKLEDSAMYFCASSPRDFLGPTFGSGTRLTVV.

The chain has TRBV15 and TRBJ2-3, with TRBD2 as a possible D gene (5 bases). V was trimmed by 0 bases and J by 0 bases, leaving 7 bases between them. The CDR3 runs 15 residues. Germline CDR1 is LNHNV and CDR2 is YYDKDF (reference sequence). The CDR3 region is CATSRDKRSTDTQYF. The CDR3 DNA reads as TGTGCCACCAGCAGAGATAAGCGGAGCACAGATACGCAGTATTTT.

The chain combines TRBV30 with TRBJ1-5; weak D call: TRBD1 (6 bases). CDR3 length: 13 amino acids. The V end was cut by 1 base, the J end by 5 bases, with 9 bases between. Germline CDR1 and CDR2: GTSNPN and SVGIG (reference sequence). In DNA, the CDR3 is TGTGCCTGGAGTGGTCCAGGGGATCAGCCCCAGCATTTT. It is translated as CAWSGPGDQPQHF. Filled out from reference TRBV30 and TRBJ1-5, the complete variable domain reads SQTIHQWPATLVQPVGSPLSLECTVEGTSNPNLYWYRQAAGRGLQLLFYSVGIGQISSEVPQNLSASRPQDRQFILSSKKLLLSDSGFYLCAWSGPGDQPQHFGDGTRLSIL.

J is TRBJ2-1 and V is TRBV5-1, with 10 bases that match TRBD1. This CDR3 contains 17 residues. Trimming took 3 bases from V and 6 from J; bases not matched to a gene: 12. Germline V lookup: CDR1 SGHRS, CDR2 YFSETQ. The CDR3 region is CASSWNTGTGVLNEQFF. The CDR3 region has the DNA TGCGCCAGCAGCTGGAATACCGGGACAGGGGTACTCAATGAGCAGTTCTTC.

This clone was seen once. This rearrangement joins TRBV15 to TRBJ1-2; TRBD1 might be the D (5 bases). The CDR3 loop spans 12 amino acids. V lost 1 base and J lost 7, with 7 bases in between. Germline CDR1 reads LNHNV; CDR2 reads YYDKDF (reference sequence). CDR3 sequence: CATSRVQGGYTF. The CDR3 DNA follows: TGTGCCACCAGCAGAGTGCAGGGTGGCTACACCTTC.

The chain employs TRBV6-4 and TRBJ2-2; the D is unclear. The germline gives CDR1 MRHNA, CDR2 SNTAGT. This CDR3 contains 13 residues. The V end was cut by 1 base, the J end by 8 bases, with 8 bases between. Written as DNA, the CDR3 is TGTGCCAGCAGTGACTTCTACCGTGGGGAGCTGTTTTTT. This sequence encodes CASSDFYRGELFF.